The 25 T cell receptor beta chains below come from one sample, sequenced in a study of vaccination and CD4 T cells after COVID-19. The treatment denotes: roughly ten-day PBMC culture with coronavirus spike peptide pools or control peptides (ViraFEST assay). Cultured CD4+ T cell DNA underwent sequencing with the Oncomine TCR Beta short-read assay. TCRdb analysed the PCR reads with MiXCR anew, one entry per CDR3 protein. The sample holds 9,000 to 15,000 distinct CDR3 sequences, about two thirds seen once. For these receptors, no antigen is known. What was sequenced was CD4+ T cells from blood, cultured in vitro. These receptors came from a human donor who had recovered from COVID-19.

This clonotype was seen only a few times. The V and J genes are TRBV4-1 and TRBJ2-3, with 8 bases lining up with TRBD2. The CDR3 runs 16 residues. Germline V gene sequence: CDR1 MGHRA, CDR2 YSYEKL. The junction had 10 bases not matched to a gene; V was cut back by 2 bases and J by 6 bases. CDR3 coding DNA: TGCGCCAGCAGCCAAACGCCGGGGGGGTCGTATGATACGCAGTATTTT. Encoded protein: CASSQTPGGSYDTQYF.

The genes are TRBV27 and TRBJ2-7, with 7 nucleotides matching TRBD1. The CDR3 contains 17 residues. The germline gives CDR1 MNHEY, CDR2 SMNVEV (reference sequence). The J segment lost 6 bases and the V segment lost 8 bases, leaving 22 bases of the junction unmatched. The CDR3 bases are TGTGCCAGCCGGACCGTAAACAGGGGCCGCGGTCTGGGCGAGCAGTACTTC. Protein product: CASRTVNRGRGLGEQYF.

This chain joins TRBV11-2 and TRBJ2-5; TRBD2 matches 11 bases. The CDR3 covers 17 residues. The V gene's germline CDR1 is SGHAT and CDR2 FQNNGV. Unmatched junction bases numbered 9, after V lost 1 base and J lost 5 bases. CDR3 amino acids: CASSLVGSGGALETQYF. The CDR3 DNA reads as TGTGCCAGCAGCTTAGTCGGTAGCGGGGGGGCCTTGGAGACCCAGTACTTC.

The V and J genes are TRBV2 and TRBJ1-4, with unresolved D. V lost 9 bases to trimming and J lost 2 bases, with 13 bases between them. There are 14 residues in the CDR3. Germline V gives CDR1 SNHLY, CDR2 FYNNEI. CDR3 protein: CASHRGSTNEKLFF. The CDR3 nucleotides are TGTGCCAGTCACCGTGGGTCGACTAATGAAAAACTGTTTTTT.

This clonotype was counted between two and nine times. The gene calls are TRBV20-1 and TRBJ2-7; D possibly corresponds to TRBD2 (5 bases). There are 12 residues in the CDR3. V was trimmed by 3 bases and J by 4 bases, leaving 10 bases between them. Looked up from germline, CDR1 is DFQATT and CDR2 is SNEGSKA (reference sequence). This CDR3 reads CSASRTSYEQYF. The CDR3 DNA follows: TGCAGTGCTAGCCGGACTTCTTACGAGCAGTACTTC.

The gene calls are TRBV12-3 or TRBV12-4 and TRBJ1-5; 9 positions match TRBD1. The CDR3 is 15 amino acids. Losses at the gene ends were 3 bases for V and 6 bases for J; bases not matched to a gene: 6. CDR3 DNA sequence: TGTGCCAGCAGTTTTAACAGGGGGCTAGGTCAGCCCCAGCATTTT. As protein: CASSFNRGLGQPQHF.

This clonotype rates as medium-sized (0.01 to 0.1%). The rearrangement links TRBV11-3 to TRBJ1-2; a possible D gene is TRBD1 (5 bases). The CDR3 has 15 residues. Germline V gene sequence: CDR1 SGHNT, CDR2 YENEEA. Trimming shortened V by 2 bases and J by 5 bases, and 15 bases separated the two germline ends. CDR3 loop: CASSLTDSKTYGYTF. The CDR3 region has the DNA TGTGCCAGCAGCTTAACCGACAGCAAAACTTATGGCTACACCTTC.

This chain uses TRBV6-5 with TRBJ2-3; unclear D gene. This CDR3 is built from 16 residues. V gave up 2 bases and J gave up 1 base, with 13 bases separating them. Germline V gene sequence: CDR1 MNHEY, CDR2 SVGAGI. The CDR3: CASSYRRGLGTDTQYF. Written as DNA, the CDR3 is TGTGCCAGCAGTTACCGTCGTGGGTTAGGCACAGATACGCAGTATTTT.

The V and J genes are TRBV28 and TRBJ2-3; D is unresolved. V was cut by 5 bases and J by 9 bases, with 15 bases left in between. CDR1 MDHEN and CDR2 SYDVKM come from the germline V gene. The CDR3 length is 13 residues. Here the CDR3 DNA reads TGTGCCAGCAGTCCGTCGGACCAGGCCACGCAGTATTTT. Protein product: CASSPSDQATQYF.

V usage is TRBV29-1 and J usage is TRBJ2-5; TRBD2 matches at 9 bases. Germline assignment: CDR1 SQVTM and CDR2 ANQGSEA. V dropped 6 bases and J dropped 2; count of bases not matched to a gene: 10. There are 15 residues in the CDR3. This CDR3 reads CSVSHLAGPQETQYF. The CDR3 coding sequence is TGCAGCGTCTCACACCTAGCGGGGCCTCAAGAGACCCAGTACTTC.

In this sample, this clonotype turned up a few times. The chain is built from TRBV6-1 and TRBJ1-1, with 7 bases lining up with TRBD1. This CDR3 is built from 14 residues. V lost 6 bases and J lost 7; bases outside the gene matches: 11. Per the germline V gene, CDR1 is MNHNS and CDR2 is SASEGT. The CDR3 sequence is CASSSGTAKLEAFF. CDR3 DNA: TGTGCCAGCAGCTCTGGGACAGCGAAACTTGAAGCTTTCTTT.

This chain joins TRBV28 and TRBJ1-5, with D possibly matching TRBD1 (6 bases). Trimming removed 5 bases at V and 1 base at J, with 12 bases between. This CDR3 region has 15 residues. Germline V gene data show CDR1 as MDHEN and CDR2 as SYDVKM. This CDR3 is CASSLPDRSNQPQHF. The CDR3 DNA reads TGTGCCAGCAGTCTACCCGACAGGAGCAATCAGCCCCAGCATTTT.

V usage is TRBV6-1 and J usage is TRBJ2-1; D is uncertain. CDR1 and CDR2 (germline): MNHNS, SASEGT. The germline V and J ends were trimmed by 0 bases and 0 bases, with 6 bases remaining between them. There are 15 residues in the CDR3. This CDR3 is CASSEAVLSYNEQFF. CDR3 nucleotide sequence: TGTGCCAGCAGTGAAGCAGTGCTCTCCTACAATGAGCAGTTCTTC.

This rearrangement joins TRBV28 to TRBJ1-2, with a possible D match to TRBD1 (5 bases). From germline, CDR1 is MDHEN and CDR2 SYDVKM. The CDR3 runs to 13 residues. V lost 3 bases to trimming and J lost 4 bases, with 9 bases between them. This CDR3 reads CASSFGGGYGYTF. CDR3 coding DNA: TGTGCCAGCAGTTTTGGGGGAGGCTATGGCTACACCTTC.

This chain uses TRBV28 with TRBJ1-1; D gene uncertain. This CDR3 has 14 residues. V gave up 1 base and J gave up 2 bases, with 8 bases separating them. Germline V gene sequence: CDR1 MDHEN, CDR2 SYDVKM. CDR3 nucleotides: TGTGCCAGCAGTTTATCGTCCCCAAACACTGAAGCTTTCTTT. This codes for CASSLSSPNTEAFF. The full variable domain, rest sourced from reference TRBV28 and TRBJ1-1, is DVKVTQSSRYLVKRTGEKVFLECVQDMDHENMFWYRQDPGLGLRLIYFSYDVKMKEKGDIPEGYSVSREKKERFSLILESASTNQTSMYLCASSLSSPNTEAFFGQGTRLTVV.

The V call is TRBV20-1, the J call TRBJ2-3; either TRBD1 or TRBD2 may fit D (5 bases each). Germline-derived CDR1 and CDR2 are DFQATT and SNEGSKA (reference sequence). There are 15 residues in the CDR3. V lost 0 bases and J lost 4, with 14 bases in between. CDR3 protein: CSARDWGGPADTQYF. CDR3 coding DNA: TGCAGTGCTAGAGATTGGGGCGGGCCCGCAGATACGCAGTATTTT.

The sample holds one count of this clonotype. The rearrangement joins TRBV6-1 to TRBJ2-7; TRBD1 matches 8 bases. Germline CDR1 reads MNHNS; CDR2 reads SASEGT. The length of the CDR3 is 13 residues. V shed 8 bases, J shed 7 bases, and the junction held 10 bases outside the gene matches. The DNA of the CDR3 is TGTGCCAGCGGGGGGACAGGCTTCTTAGAGCAGTACTTC. Amino acids: CASGGTGFLEQYF.

The genes are TRBV2 and TRBJ1-6, with a weak D call TRBD1 (5 bases). There are 14 residues in the CDR3. The ends were cut back, 7 bases at V and 10 bases at J, with 17 bases in the middle. In germline, CDR1 is SNHLY, CDR2 FYNNEI. The CDR3 DNA is TGTGCCAGCACTATGGCGGGTGGGGACTCACCCCTCCACTTT. As protein: CASTMAGGDSPLHF.

This clonotype was counted only a few times. This sequence joins TRBV20-1 and TRBJ1-5; 8 bases line up with TRBD1. There are 14 residues in the CDR3. The V gene's germline CDR1 is DFQATT and CDR2 SNEGSKA (reference sequence). V trimming: 3 bases; J trimming: 4 bases; junction bases outside the gene matches: 5. This CDR3 is CSARARQGNQPQHF. The CDR3 bases are TGCAGTGCTAGGGCCAGACAGGGGAATCAGCCCCAGCATTTT.

V and J are TRBV28 and TRBJ1-1; TRBD1 is a possible D gene (5 bases). From germline, CDR1 is MDHEN and CDR2 SYDVKM. CDR3 size: 14 residues. Trimming took off 10 bases at V and 6 bases at J, with 21 bases between the two ends. The CDR3 nucleotides are TGTGCCATCCGGGGCGGGGCTGGTCTAGCTGAAGCTTTCTTT. Residues: CAIRGGAGLAEAFF.

The V call is TRBV25-1, the J call TRBJ2-2, with D hard to call. Trimming left V 6 bases short and J 6 bases short, with 8 bases between. Germline V gene sequence: CDR1 MGHDK, CDR2 SYGVNS. This CDR3 contains 12 residues. The CDR3 region is CASRLGAGELFF. CDR3 coding DNA: TGTGCCAGCAGGCTCGGTGCCGGGGAGCTGTTTTTT.

The chain recombines TRBV20-1 with TRBJ2-3; 7 positions match TRBD1. The ends lost 4 bases at V and 0 bases at J; junction bases unmatched: 4. The CDR3 is 14 amino acids. CDR1 is DFQATT, CDR2 SNEGSKA, per germline (reference sequence). This chain's CDR3 is CSATTGESTDTQYF. In DNA form, the CDR3 reads TGCAGTGCTACCACAGGGGAGAGCACAGATACGCAGTATTTT.

In this sample, this clonotype turned up a few times. The chain recombines TRBV20-1 with TRBJ1-1; 7 bases fit TRBD1. This CDR3 is 15 amino acids long. Germline-derived CDR1 and CDR2 are DFQATT and SNEGSKA (reference sequence). Trimming at V came to 1 base and at J to 5 bases, leaving 10 bases not matched to a gene. The chain's CDR3 is CSARGGSRGGTEAFF. The CDR3 region has the DNA TGCAGTGCTAGAGGCGGCTCCAGGGGGGGGACTGAAGCTTTCTTT.

V is TRBV20-1 and J is TRBJ2-7, with D perhaps assigned TRBD1 or TRBD2 (6 bases each). This CDR3 is built from 15 residues. The germline gives CDR1 DFQATT, CDR2 SNEGSKA (reference sequence). The ends were cut back, 0 bases at V and 2 bases at J, with 14 bases in the middle. The CDR3 coding sequence is TGCAGTGCTAGAGAAGGGCCAGGGGAGGCCTACGAGCAGTACTTC. This gives the protein CSAREGPGEAYEQYF.

This clonotype was recorded once. V and J are TRBV6-1 and TRBJ1-1; 12 nucleotides align to TRBD1. Germline V gene lookup returns CDR1 MNHNS and CDR2 SASEGT. This CDR3 contains 15 residues. V shed 7 bases, J shed 5 bases, and the junction held 8 bases outside the gene matches. CDR3 loop: CASINWDRGPTEAFF. The CDR3 DNA is TGTGCCAGCATCAACTGGGACAGGGGGCCAACTGAAGCTTTCTTT.